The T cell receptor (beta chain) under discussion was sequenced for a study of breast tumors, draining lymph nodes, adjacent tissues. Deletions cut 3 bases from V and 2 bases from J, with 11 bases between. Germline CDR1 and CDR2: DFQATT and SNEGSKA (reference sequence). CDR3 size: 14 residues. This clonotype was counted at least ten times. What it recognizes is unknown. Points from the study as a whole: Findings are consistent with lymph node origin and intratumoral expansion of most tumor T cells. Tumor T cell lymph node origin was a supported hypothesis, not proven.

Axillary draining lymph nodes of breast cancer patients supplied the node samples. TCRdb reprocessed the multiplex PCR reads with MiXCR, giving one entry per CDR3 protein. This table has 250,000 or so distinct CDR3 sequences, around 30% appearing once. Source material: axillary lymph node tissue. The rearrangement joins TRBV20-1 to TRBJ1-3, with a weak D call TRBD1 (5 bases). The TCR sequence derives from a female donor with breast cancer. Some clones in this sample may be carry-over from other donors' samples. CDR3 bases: TGCAGTGCTAGTCCCCCAGGGACTGGAAACACCATATATTTT. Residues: CSASPPGTGNTIYF.